This entry lists 28 T cell receptor beta chains sequenced from one sample in a study of PD-L1 blockade in urothelial cancer. Time point here: pretreatment peripheral blood. Method: immunoSEQ multiplex PCR; TCRdb's copy keeps in-frame clones and lacks some. The repertoire holds approximately 50,000 clones, with around 80% as singletons. The source material was PBMCs, sampled around atezolizumab (anti-PD-L1) treatment. The receptors come from a man between 65 and 85 years old with urothelial cancer.

The V and J genes are TRBV29-1 and TRBJ2-2; tentatively, D is TRBD1 (5 bases). Trimming removed 4 bases at V and 0 bases at J, with 15 bases between. Germline V gene sequence: CDR1 SQVTM, CDR2 ANQGSEA. The CDR3 is made up of 16 amino acids. The CDR3 reads CSVGGAPNANTGELFF. CDR3 nucleotide sequence: TGCAGCGTTGGTGGGGCCCCCAACGCGAACACCGGGGAGCTGTTTTTT.

V usage is TRBV7-2 and J usage is TRBJ1-3; D remains unclear. In germline, CDR1 is SGHTA, CDR2 FQGNSA. Trimming removed 5 bases from V and 4 bases from J, with 15 bases in between. The CDR3 sequence is 15 residues long. This chain's CDR3 is CASSRVSPGGNTIYF. CDR3 DNA: TGTGCCAGCAGCCGGGTTTCCCCGGGAGGAAACACCATATATTTT.

This clone was observed once. The chain employs TRBV6-5 and TRBJ2-3, with 8 bases fitting TRBD2. The trim removed 4 bases at V and 3 bases at J, leaving 9 bases unmatched. This CDR3 spans 16 amino acids. The germline CDR1 and CDR2 sequences are MNHEY and SVGAGI. CDR3 nucleotides: TGTGCCAGCAGTTCCTCTACCGCGGGGGGAACAGATACGCAGTATTTT. This translates into CASSSSTAGGTDTQYF.

The chain employs TRBV29-1 and TRBJ1-5; 8 bases are a match to TRBD1. V was clipped by 4 bases and J by 0 bases; unmatched bases: 8. Germline V gene sequence: CDR1 SQVTM, CDR2 ANQGSEA. CDR3 size: 16 residues. The CDR3 is CSVVGRGLYSNQPQHF. CDR3 bases: TGCAGCGTTGTAGGCAGGGGGCTTTATAGCAATCAGCCCCAGCATTTT.

CDR3 nucleotide sequence: TGTGCCAGCCATACAGGGGGCGGCGGGGAGCTGTTTTTT. It encodes CASHTGGGGELFF. The chain recombines TRBV7-8 with TRBJ2-2; TRBD1 aligns across 9 bases. V shed 8 bases, J shed 7 bases, and the junction held 5 bases outside the gene matches. The germline V gene has CDR1 SGHVS and CDR2 FQNEAQ. The CDR3 contains 13 residues.

The rearrangement links TRBV21-1 to TRBJ2-7; the tabulated D call, TRBD1, remains unverified against the DNA. TRBV21-1 is tagged as a pseudogene. The CDR3 has 15 residues. CDR3 protein: CASNLRDRVSYEQYF. CDR3 DNA: TGTGCCAGCAACCTCCGGGACAGGGTCTCCTACGAGCAGTACTTC.

The genes are TRBV5-1 and TRBJ2-5; 9 nucleotides line up with TRBD1. V lost 4 bases, J lost 5 bases, and 9 bases stayed unmatched. Germline-derived CDR1 and CDR2 are SGHRS and YFSETQ. The length of the CDR3 is 15 residues. The CDR3 spells CASSVTGTGSETQYF. CDR3 DNA: TGCGCCAGCAGCGTCACCGGGACAGGGTCCGAGACCCAGTACTTC.

The chain uses TRBV28 and TRBJ2-2, with 10 bases lining up with TRBD2. The length of the CDR3 is 14 residues. The trim removed 11 bases at V and 6 bases at J, leaving 9 bases unmatched. CDR1 and CDR2 from the germline V gene are MDHEN and SYDVKM. The CDR3 spells CASRTSGAPGELFF. The CDR3, as DNA: TGTGCCTCCCGGACTAGCGGAGCCCCCGGGGAGCTGTTTTTT.

V usage is TRBV6-1 and J usage is TRBJ2-7, with 8 bases lining up with TRBD1. Germline-derived CDR1 and CDR2 are MNHNS and SASEGT. V lost 6 bases, J lost 1 base, and 5 bases stayed unmatched. This CDR3 is 14 amino acids long. CDR3 DNA sequence: TGTGCCAGCAGCCAGGACAGGGTATCCTACGAGCAGTACTTC. Its translation: CASSQDRVSYEQYF.

This clone was picked up a small number of times. The chain recombines TRBV14 with TRBJ1-2, with TRBD1 matching 12 bases. Trimming took 0 bases from V and 7 from J; bases not matched to a gene: 9. This CDR3 spans 17 amino acids. The germline V gene has CDR1 SGHDN and CDR2 FVKESK. CDR3: CASSQEGTGGGDRGYTF. The CDR3 DNA reads TGTGCCAGCAGCCAAGAAGGGACAGGGGGCGGAGACCGTGGCTACACCTTC.

This sequence joins TRBV18 and TRBJ2-1, with D possibly matching TRBD2 (5 bases). This CDR3 comprises 12 residues. Germline V gene lookup returns CDR1 KGHSH and CDR2 LQKENI. The V gene lost 3 bases and the J gene lost 9 bases, with 9 bases spanning the gap. The CDR3 region has the DNA TGTGCCAGCTCACCGAATCTAGCTGAGCAGTTCTTC. Translation: CASSPNLAEQFF.

The CDR3: CATRDRGANEKLFF. CDR3 in DNA: TGTGCCACCCGGGACAGGGGGGCTAATGAAAAACTGTTTTTT. This chain uses TRBV19 with TRBJ1-4; 11 bases line up with TRBD1. CDR3 length equals 14 residues. The trim removed 10 bases at V and 3 bases at J, leaving 4 bases unmatched. Germline V lookup: CDR1 LNHDA, CDR2 SQIVND (reference sequence).

With respect to this clone: Other DNA sequences in the same sample also yield this CDR3. V is TRBV9 and J is TRBJ2-3; no clear D gene. This CDR3 spans 14 amino acids. CDR1 SGDLS and CDR2 YYNGEE come from the germline V gene. Trimming pared 3 bases from V and 0 bases from J, leaving 8 bases between. The CDR3 spells CASSAVTSTDTQYF. The CDR3 DNA sequence: TGTGCCAGCAGCGCTGTCACTAGCACAGATACGCAGTATTTT.

The DNA of the CDR3 is TGTGCCAGCTCCCGATTACTGGGGGCAGACGAGCAGTACTTC. Translated: CASSRLLGADEQYF. The chain links TRBV18 to TRBJ2-7, with D perhaps TRBD1 (6 bases). Deletions cut 6 bases from V and 5 bases from J, with 17 bases between. Germline assignment: CDR1 KGHSH and CDR2 LQKENI. The CDR3 sequence is 14 residues long.

This chain connects TRBV5-1 to TRBJ2-3, with D unclear. The CDR3 runs to 14 residues. The germline gives CDR1 SGHRS, CDR2 YFSETQ. The V and J ends lost 4 bases and 0 bases respectively, with 9 bases between them. CDR3 in DNA: TGCGCCAGCAGCCCGATACAGAGCACAGATACGCAGTATTTT. Its protein is CASSPIQSTDTQYF.

The V call is TRBV27, the J call TRBJ2-1; the D gene is possibly TRBD2 (6 bases). The germline gives CDR1 MNHEY, CDR2 SMNVEV (reference sequence). The V gene lost 6 bases and the J gene lost 9 bases, with 15 bases spanning the gap. The CDR3 has 13 residues. The CDR3 region has the DNA TGTGCCAGCAGCCCTTCCCGGGGGATTGAGCAGTTCTTC. Translating gives CASSPSRGIEQFF.

This clone is a singleton in its sample. The chain couples TRBV11-3 to TRBJ1-4; 7 bases are shared with TRBD1. This CDR3 has 15 amino acids. Germline CDR1 and CDR2: SGHNT and YENEEA. V lost 5 bases to trimming and J lost 5 bases; unmatched junction nucleotides: 8. DNA of the CDR3: TGTGCCAGCAGCATATCCGGGACAGTAAATGAAAAACTGTTTTTT. The encoded protein is CASSISGTVNEKLFF.

This chain connects TRBV5-4 to TRBJ2-4, with D possibly matching TRBD1 (5 bases). V was cut by 0 bases and J by 0 bases, with 10 bases left in between. Germline assignment: CDR1 SGHNT and CDR2 YYREEE (reference sequence). The CDR3 consists of 16 residues. The CDR3 loop reads CASSLDRKIAKNIQYF. The CDR3 nucleotides read TGTGCCAGCAGCTTGGACAGGAAAATAGCCAAAAACATTCAGTACTTC.

This chain joins TRBV9 and TRBJ1-5; D remains unclear. V lost 0 bases and J lost 5, with 9 bases in between. CDR1 SGDLS and CDR2 YYNGEE come from the germline V gene. CDR3 length equals 14 residues. CDR3 sequence: CASSVGQSYQPQHF. CDR3 coding DNA: TGTGCCAGCAGCGTAGGACAATCCTATCAGCCCCAGCATTTT. Using reference TRBV9 and TRBJ1-5 for the parts outside the CDR3, the full variable domain is DSGVTQTPKHLITATGQRVTLRCSPRSGDLSVYWYQQSLDQGLQFLIQYYNGEERAKGNILERFSAQQFPDLHSELNLSSLELGDSALYFCASSVGQSYQPQHFGDGTRLSIL.

This sequence joins TRBV5-4 and TRBJ2-7; 7 bases align to TRBD1. Per germline, CDR1 SGHNT and CDR2 YYREEE (reference sequence). With 4 bases clipped from V and 1 base from J, the junction kept 5 bases outside the gene matches. This CDR3 has 14 residues. In DNA form, the CDR3 reads TGTGCCAGCAGCCCCCGGGACAGTTCCTACGAGCAGTACTTC. This encodes CASSPRDSSYEQYF.

The chain links TRBV7-2 to TRBJ1-4; D may be TRBD1 (6 bases). V shed 1 base and J shed 8 bases, with 8 bases lying between them. The CDR3 is made up of 13 amino acids. The germline V gene encodes CDR1 SGHTA and CDR2 FQGNSA. DNA for the CDR3: TGTGCCAGCAGCTTAGGTCAGGGGGAAAAACTGTTTTTT. Translating it yields CASSLGQGEKLFF.

The chain carries TRBV5-1 and TRBJ2-1; possibly TRBD2 for D (6 bases). The germline V and J ends were trimmed by 0 bases and 2 bases, with 15 bases remaining between them. The CDR3 runs 17 residues. Germline V gene lookup returns CDR1 SGHRS and CDR2 YFSETQ. This CDR3 reads CASSLGEGGSTYNEQFF. For the CDR3, the DNA is TGCGCCAGCAGCTTGGGTGAGGGAGGTTCCACCTACAATGAGCAGTTCTTC.

This clone was seen a single time. The chain is built from TRBV7-8 and TRBJ2-1; D possibly corresponds to TRBD1 (6 bases). Trimming took 7 bases from V and 0 from J, leaving 16 bases between them. Looked up from germline, CDR1 is SGHVS and CDR2 is FQNEAQ. This CDR3 spans 16 amino acids. CDR3 residues: CASTTTGSPSYNEQFF. Written as DNA, the CDR3 is TGTGCCAGCACCACCACAGGGAGTCCCTCCTACAATGAGCAGTTCTTC.

This chain uses TRBV19 with TRBJ2-5; the D gene is possibly TRBD2 (5 bases). V lost 8 bases and J lost 0, with 10 bases in between. The CDR3 totals 13 residues. In germline, CDR1 is LNHDA, CDR2 SQIVND (reference sequence). CDR3 bases: TGTGCCAGTCGCCGGGGTCACCAAGAGACCCAGTACTTC. It translates to CASRRGHQETQYF.

This clone was found once. The J gene is TRBJ2-3, the V gene TRBV25-1; 8 nucleotides line up with TRBD1. CDR3 size: 14 residues. Trimming at V came to 6 bases and at J to 1 base, leaving 3 bases not matched to a gene. Germline V lookup: CDR1 MGHDK, CDR2 SYGVNS. CDR3 bases: TGTGCCAGCAGCCTACAGGGGGGCACAGATACGCAGTATTTT. Its translation: CASSLQGGTDTQYF.

The chain is built from TRBV5-6 and TRBJ2-4; 7 bases agree with TRBD2. J lost 7 bases, V lost 0 bases, and 4 bases had no gene match. Looked up from germline, CDR1 is SGHDT and CDR2 is YYEEEE. This CDR3 has 14 amino acids. Here the CDR3 DNA reads TGTGCCAGCAGCTTGGGCCCCGGGGGGAACATTCAGTACTTC. Its protein product is CASSLGPGGNIQYF.

The chain carries TRBV7-6 and TRBJ1-2; D perhaps matches TRBD1 (5 bases). Trimming shortened V by 0 bases and J by 10 bases, and 12 bases separated the two germline ends. This CDR3 comprises 13 residues. Per germline, CDR1 SGHVS and CDR2 FNYEAQ. In nucleotides, the CDR3 is TGTGCCAGCAGCTTAGCGGGGACTTCTGACTACACCTTC. Translating it yields CASSLAGTSDYTF.

This chain joins TRBV19 and TRBJ1-1, with TRBD1 identical over 8 bases. J lost 4 bases, V lost 5 bases, and 15 bases had no gene match. CDR3 size: 17 residues. Germline loops: CDR1 LNHDA, CDR2 SQIVND (reference sequence). The CDR3 bases are TGTGCCAGTAGTCCAGGACAGGGACTTTCGGTTGCCACTGAAGCTTTCTTT. It specifies CASSPGQGLSVATEAFF.